This TCR beta chain was documented in a study of blood T cell repertoires in COVID-19. Study information: Acute-phase and convalescent COVID-19 samples originated in the United States, Italy and Spain. The cDNA or gDNA used as material had been derived from T cells, B-cell-depleted T cells, or PBMCs.

Methods used by the authors: Counts of nucleated cells, estimated from reference gene primer amplification, were obtained. The assay was immunoSEQ multiplex PCR, and TCRdb's table has in-frame clones only and misses some. V and J calls and clone size are copied from that table; D and trimming were computed from the DNA. The profile shows around 300,000 clones, about nine tenths of them singletons. The CDR3 runs 17 residues. With 0 bases clipped from V and 3 bases from J, the junction kept 11 bases outside the gene matches. Germline CDR1 and CDR2: MGHRA and YSYEKL. The source is a woman between 40 and 50 years old with acute or convalescent COVID-19. J is TRBJ2-7 and V is TRBV4-1; 7 nucleotides match TRBD1. The source material was peripheral blood. This CDR3 reads CASSQDLRGPSHYEQYV. For the CDR3, the DNA is TGCGCCAGCAGCCAAGATTTGAGGGGGCCCTCCCACTACGAGCAGTACGTC.